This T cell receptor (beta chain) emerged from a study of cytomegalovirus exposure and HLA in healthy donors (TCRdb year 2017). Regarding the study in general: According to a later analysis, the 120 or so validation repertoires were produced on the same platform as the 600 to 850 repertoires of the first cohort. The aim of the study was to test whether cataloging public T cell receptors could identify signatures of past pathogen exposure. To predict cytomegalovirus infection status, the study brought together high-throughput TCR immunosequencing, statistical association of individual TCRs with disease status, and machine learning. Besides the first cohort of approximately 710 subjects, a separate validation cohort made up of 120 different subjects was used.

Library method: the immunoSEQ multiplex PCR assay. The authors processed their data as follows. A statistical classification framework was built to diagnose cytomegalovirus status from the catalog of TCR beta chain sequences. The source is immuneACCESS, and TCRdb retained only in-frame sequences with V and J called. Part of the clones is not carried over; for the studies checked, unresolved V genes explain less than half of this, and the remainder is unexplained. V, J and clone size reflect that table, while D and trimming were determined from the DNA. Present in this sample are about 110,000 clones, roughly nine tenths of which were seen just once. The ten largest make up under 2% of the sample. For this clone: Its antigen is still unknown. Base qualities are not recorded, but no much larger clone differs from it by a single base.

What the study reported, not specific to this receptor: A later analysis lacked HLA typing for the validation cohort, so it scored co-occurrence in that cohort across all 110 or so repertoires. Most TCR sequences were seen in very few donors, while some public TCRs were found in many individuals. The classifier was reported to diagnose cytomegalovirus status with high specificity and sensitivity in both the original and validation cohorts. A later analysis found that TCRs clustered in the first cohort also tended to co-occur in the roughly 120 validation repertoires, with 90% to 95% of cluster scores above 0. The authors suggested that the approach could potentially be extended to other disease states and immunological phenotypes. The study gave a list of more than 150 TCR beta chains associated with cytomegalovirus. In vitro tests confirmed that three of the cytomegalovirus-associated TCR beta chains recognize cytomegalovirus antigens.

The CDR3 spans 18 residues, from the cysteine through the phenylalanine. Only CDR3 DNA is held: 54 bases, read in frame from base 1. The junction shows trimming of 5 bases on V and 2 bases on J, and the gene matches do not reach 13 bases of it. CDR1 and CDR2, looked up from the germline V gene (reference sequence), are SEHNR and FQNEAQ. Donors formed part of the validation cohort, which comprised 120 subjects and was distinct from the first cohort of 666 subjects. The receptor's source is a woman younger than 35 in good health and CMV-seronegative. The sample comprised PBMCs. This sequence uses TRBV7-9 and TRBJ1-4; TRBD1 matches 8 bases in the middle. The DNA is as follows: TGTGCCAGCAGCCCAGGACAGGGAAGGGGGTACACTAATGAAAAACTGTTTTTT. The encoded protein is CASSPGQGRGYTNEKLFF.